The 8 T cell receptor beta chains reported below all come from one sample, sequenced in a study of blood T cell repertoires in COVID-19. TCRdb's table, derived via immunoSEQ multiplex PCR, lists solely in-frame clones and lacks some. The table has about 240,000 clones, about 82% seen once; the top ten hold 12%. The sequenced material came from peripheral blood. The receptors here all came from a man older than 75 with acute or convalescent COVID-19.

This clone was observed once. This sequence joins TRBV6-5 and TRBJ1-1; D unclear. V lost 2 bases, J lost 4 bases, and 11 bases lay in between. CDR1 is MNHEY and CDR2 is SVGAGI in the germline V gene. This CDR3 has 14 residues. The chain's CDR3 is CASSYPEGSTEAFF. The CDR3 DNA reads TGTGCCAGCAGTTACCCAGAGGGTAGCACTGAAGCTTTCTTT.

This clone showed up just once. The chain employs TRBV11-3 and TRBJ2-1; no clear D gene. The CDR3 spans 12 residues. Trimming took 5 bases from V and 3 from J, leaving 5 bases between them. Germline CDR1 and CDR2: SGHNT and YENEEA. CDR3 in amino acids: CASSRFYNEQFF. CDR3 nucleotides: TGTGCCAGCAGCCGTTTCTACAATGAGCAGTTCTTC. Combining the CDR3 with reference TRBV11-3 and TRBJ2-1 gives the whole variable domain EAGVVQSPRYKIIEKKQPVAFWCNPISGHNTLYWYLQNLGQGPELLIRYENEEAVDDSQLPKDRFSAERLKGVDSTLKIQPAELGDSAVYLCASSRFYNEQFFGPGTRLTVL.

Here the CDR3 reads CSANQIATGELFF. CDR3 coding DNA: TGCAGCGCTAATCAAATAGCCACCGGGGAGCTGTTTTTT. The V and J genes are TRBV29-1 and TRBJ2-2, with D hard to call. CDR1 is SQVTM, CDR2 ANQGSEA, per germline. The CDR3 covers 13 residues. V gave up 7 bases and J gave up 4 bases, with 13 bases separating them.

CDR3 sequence: CASSQDLAGGPSAETQYF. The DNA of the CDR3 is TGTGCCAGCAGCCAAGATCTAGCGGGAGGGCCGTCGGCGGAGACCCAGTACTTC. V is TRBV4-2 and J is TRBJ2-5; 12 nucleotides agree with TRBD2. CDR1 and CDR2 from the germline V gene are LGHNA and YNFKEQ. The CDR3 totals 18 residues. The J segment lost 5 bases and the V segment lost 0 bases, leaving 10 bases of the junction unmatched.

This clone was seen a few times. The chain is built from TRBV5-1 and TRBJ2-3; 9 positions match TRBD1. The germline V gene encodes CDR1 SGHRS and CDR2 YFSETQ. The CDR3 is made up of 17 amino acids. Unmatched junction bases numbered 9, after V lost 4 bases and J lost 0 bases. CDR3 sequence (DNA): TGCGCCAGCAGCAATTCACTACAGGGGGCAAGCACAGATACGCAGTATTTT. Its translation: CASSNSLQGASTDTQYF. Full variable domain (remainder filled in from reference TRBV5-1 and TRBJ2-3): KAGVTQTPRYLIKTRGQQVTLSCSPISGHRSVSWYQQTPGQGLQFLFEYFSETQRNKGNFPGRFSGRQFSNSRSEMNVSTLELGDSALYLCASSNSLQGASTDTQYFGPGTRLTVL.

This chain joins TRBV12-5 and TRBJ2-2; 9 nucleotides align to TRBD1. CDR1 LGHNT and CDR2 FRNRAP come from the germline V gene. The V gene end was trimmed by 1 base and the J gene end by 4 bases; junction bases not matched to a gene: 4. CDR3 length equals 16 residues. The CDR3: CASGLGQGGFTGELFF. The CDR3 nucleotides read TGTGCTAGTGGTTTGGGACAGGGGGGATTCACCGGGGAGCTGTTTTTT. Full variable domain (remainder filled in from reference TRBV12-5 and TRBJ2-2): DARVTQTPRHKVTEMGQEVTMRCQPILGHNTVFWYRQTMMQGLELLAYFRNRAPLDDSGMPKDRFSAEMPDATLATLKIQPSEPRDSAVYFCASGLGQGGFTGELFFGEGSRLTVL.

The chain couples TRBV11-2 to TRBJ2-2; TRBD2 agrees at 8 bases. Germline CDR1 and CDR2: SGHAT and FQNNGV. V lost 4 bases and J lost 4; bases outside the gene matches: 5. The CDR3 is made up of 15 amino acids. DNA for the CDR3: TGTGCCAGCAGCTCCGGGACTAGGGGCACCGGGGAGCTGTTTTTT. It is translated as CASSSGTRGTGELFF.

V and J are TRBV28 and TRBJ1-2; TRBD1 is a possible D gene (6 bases). The ends were cut back, 6 bases at V and 13 bases at J, with 18 bases in the middle. CDR1 is MDHEN and CDR2 is SYDVKM in the germline V gene. The CDR3 has 12 residues. The CDR3 nucleotides are TGTGCCAGCAGGGCACAGGGTGCTATTGGCACCTTC. Residues: CASRAQGAIGTF.